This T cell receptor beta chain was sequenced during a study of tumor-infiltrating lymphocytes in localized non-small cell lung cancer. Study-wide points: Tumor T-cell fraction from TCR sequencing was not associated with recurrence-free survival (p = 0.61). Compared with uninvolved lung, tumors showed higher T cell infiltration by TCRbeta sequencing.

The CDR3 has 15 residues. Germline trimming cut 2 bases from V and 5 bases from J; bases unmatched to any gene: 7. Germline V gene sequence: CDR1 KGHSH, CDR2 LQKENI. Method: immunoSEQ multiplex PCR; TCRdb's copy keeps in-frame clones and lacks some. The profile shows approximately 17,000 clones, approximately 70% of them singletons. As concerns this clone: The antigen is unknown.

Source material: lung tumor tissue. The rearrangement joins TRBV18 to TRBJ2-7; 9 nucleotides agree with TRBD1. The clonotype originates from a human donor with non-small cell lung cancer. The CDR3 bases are TGTGCCAGCTCACCATCCGGGACAGGGATCAACGAGCAGTACTTC. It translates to CASSPSGTGINEQYF.